Listed below are T cell receptor beta chains from one sample, sequenced in a study of blood T cell repertoires in COVID-19. TCRdb's copy holds only in-frame clones and misses some; the assay was immunoSEQ multiplex PCR. The sample consists of hundreds of thousands of clones, around 84% of them appearing once. Source material: peripheral blood. Receptors were obtained from a man aged 80 or over with acute or convalescent COVID-19. CDR3s leave out the opening cysteine and the closing phenylalanine or tryptophan.

>TRBV12-2|TRBJ1-1
ASRWTVGASLPF
>TRBV9|TRBJ2-1
ASSPSTSGSWNEQF
>TRBV6-5|TRBJ2-7
ASQYNRVERYEQY
>TRBV28|TRBJ2-2
ASSQLRSRTGELF
>TRBV28|TRBJ2-2
ASSFSSSGRAGDTGELF
>TRBV5-1|TRBJ2-7
ASNGGSYEQY
>TRBV2|TRBJ1-5
ASSENGASNQPQH
>TRBV7-3|TRBJ1-2
ASSLEPFRGDYGYT
>TRBV4-1|TRBJ1-2
ASSQEWQGKGYT
>TRBV5-1|TRBJ2-3
ASSFSGRPDTQY
>TRBV4-1|TRBJ2-6
ASSQDPQRVISGANVLT
>TRBV19|TRBJ1-5
ASTPGTASNQPQH
>TRBV7-9|TRBJ2-1
ASSLGTSGYNEQF
>TRBV3-1/TRBV3-2|TRBJ2-4
ASSQGLAGAAKNIQY
>TRBV14|TRBJ1-1
ASSQMPSGTANTEAF
>TRBV11-2|TRBJ2-5
ASSPGESGRETQY
>TRBV7-3|TRBJ2-1
ASSELAGVGNEQF
>TRBV11-2|TRBJ1-1
ASSLTGNTEAF
>TRBV10-3|TRBJ1-1
AISEGQGGWTEAF
>TRBV19|TRBJ2-5
ASSFRDRGRETQY
>TRBV4-1|TRBJ2-2
ASSQDSGLAANTGELF
>TRBV11-3|TRBJ2-1
ASSSPGYNEQF
>TRBV3-1/TRBV3-2|TRBJ1-1
ASSLLGEAF
>TRBV27|TRBJ1-5
ASSLWGGQRNQPQH
>TRBV4-2|TRBJ2-1
ASSQDRQGEQF
>TRBV2|TRBJ1-5
ASRGARGNQPQH
>TRBV29-1|TRBJ1-2
SGGTAYGYT
>TRBV7-9|TRBJ1-1
ASSLEGVGNTEAF
>TRBV2|TRBJ2-2
ASRSDSNTGELF